These T cell receptor beta chains were read from a single sample in a study of T cells in Graves' hyperthyroidism and ophthalmopathy. TCRdb recomputed calls from the multiplex PCR reads with MiXCR, one row per CDR3 protein. The sample consists of around 300,000 distinct CDR3 sequences, over 11% of them appearing once. The sequencing input was blood. These receptors originate from a woman aged 25 to 39 with Graves' hyperthyroidism. Each CDR3 is given with its conserved first and last residue. D genes are given only for firm matches. The size of a clone is reported for some rows only, either as once, few or many, or as a class for expanded clones.

TRBV3-1,.,.,TRBJ1-1,TGTGCCAGCAGCCAACGGGGGGCAGAGGGCACTGAAGCTTTCTTT,CASSQRGAEGTEAFF
TRBV25-1,.,.,TRBJ2-3,TGTGCCAGCAGTGAACTCGCGACTAGCACAGATACGCAGTATTTT,CASSELATSTDTQYF
TRBV7-2,TRBD2,.,TRBJ2-7,TGTGCCAGCACTGCGGGAGGGTTCTACGAGCAGTACTTC,CASTAGGFYEQYF
TRBV3-1,TRBD2,.,TRBJ2-4,TGTGCCAGCAGCCAAGTATCGGGACTAGCGGTAGAAAACATTCAGTACTTC,CASSQVSGLAVENIQYF
TRBV28,.,few,TRBJ1-2,TGTGCCAGCAGTTTGGTAGTCGTCGAGGGGGGCTATGGCTACACCTTC,CASSLVVVEGGYGYTF
TRBV25-1,.,few,TRBJ2-2,TGTGCCAGCAGTGTTAGAGGGGGAAACACCGGGGAGCTGTTTTTT,CASSVRGGNTGELFF
TRBV12-3/TRBV12-4,.,.,TRBJ2-1,TGTGCCAGCAGTTTACGGCTTAATGAGCAGTTCTTC,CASSLRLNEQFF
TRBV13,TRBD2,.,TRBJ2-5,TGTGCCAGCAGCAACACAAGGGGAGGGGAGACCCAGTACTTC,CASSNTRGGETQYF
TRBV12-3/TRBV12-4,.,many,TRBJ2-7,TGTGCCAGCAGTTTTGGAACCTTCGAGCAGTACTTC,CASSFGTFEQYF
TRBV20-1,.,few,TRBJ1-5,TGCAGTGCTAGTTTGATGGTTGGATTAGGGGGTAATCAGCCCCAGCATTTT,CSASLMVGLGGNQPQHF
TRBV20-1,TRBD2,.,TRBJ2-7,TGCAGTGCTAGGGCGACTAGCGGGACCCTGGAGCAGTACTTC,CSARATSGTLEQYF
TRBV3-1,TRBD1,.,TRBJ2-6,TGTGCCAGCAGCATTGACAGGGCGTTCCGCTCTGGGGCCAACGTCCTGACTTTC,CASSIDRAFRSGANVLTF
TRBV18,.,.,TRBJ1-4,TGTGCCAGCTCACCGCGTAGGACAGACAAACTGTTTTTT,CASSPRRTDKLFF
TRBV19,.,few,TRBJ1-6,TGTGCCAGTAGTCCCCGGGTGGCTACCGATAATTCACCCCTCCACTTT,CASSPRVATDNSPLHF